The 19 T cell receptor beta chains below come from one sample, sequenced in a study of cytomegalovirus exposure and HLA in healthy donors. The PCR contained 60 Vbeta and 13 Jbeta primers. The assay was immunoSEQ multiplex PCR, and TCRdb's table has in-frame clones only and misses some. Here the sample spans about 230,000 clones, around 89% being singletons. Sequencing used PBMCs. Receptor source: a woman aged 18 to 35 in good health and CMV-seronegative.

The rearrangement links TRBV5-4 to TRBJ2-7, with TRBD2 matching 11 bases. Trimming at V came to 6 bases and at J to 6 bases, leaving 5 bases not matched to a gene. The germline gives CDR1 SGHNT, CDR2 YYREEE (reference sequence). CDR3 length equals 13 residues. CDR3 coding DNA: TGTGCCAGCAAGACTAGCGGGACGGTCGAGCAGTACTTC. It translates to CASKTSGTVEQYF.

The V and J genes are TRBV6-5 and TRBJ2-2, with a possible D match to TRBD1 (5 bases). The CDR3 contains 13 residues. Germline values: CDR1 MNHEY, CDR2 SVGAGI. The germline V and J ends were trimmed by 5 bases and 6 bases, with 10 bases remaining between them. The CDR3 loop is CASSALRAGELFF. The CDR3 nucleotides are TGTGCCAGCAGTGCGCTCAGGGCCGGGGAGCTGTTTTTT.

This clone was counted between two and nine times. The chain carries TRBV19 and TRBJ2-7, with 7 bases fitting TRBD1. The CDR3 length is 13 residues. V lost 8 bases, J lost 0 bases, and 4 bases stayed unmatched. CDR1 is LNHDA, CDR2 SQIVND, per germline (reference sequence). The CDR3 region has the DNA TGTGCCAGTCGATCAGGGGGCTCCTACGAGCAGTACTTC. Residues: CASRSGGSYEQYF.

The rearrangement links TRBV6-5 to TRBJ1-5; TRBD1 agrees at 9 bases. The CDR3 runs 16 residues. The germline V gene has CDR1 MNHEY and CDR2 SVGAGI. The V gene end was trimmed by 0 bases and the J gene end by 3 bases; junction bases not matched to a gene: 3. The chain's CDR3 is CASSYSGTGNNQPQHF. Written as DNA, the CDR3 is TGTGCCAGCAGTTACTCCGGGACAGGGAACAATCAGCCCCAGCATTTT.

This chain uses TRBV5-1 with TRBJ1-2; TRBD1 is a possible D gene (6 bases). The CDR3 contains 12 residues. V was pared by 4 bases and J by 7 bases, with 11 bases between. Germline CDR1 and CDR2: SGHRS and YFSETQ. The CDR3, as DNA: TGCGCCAGCAGCCCACAGGGAAGTGGCTACACCTTC. It translates to CASSPQGSGYTF.

This rearrangement joins TRBV9 to TRBJ1-1; D gene uncertain. This CDR3 comprises 13 residues. Germline CDR1 reads SGDLS; CDR2 reads YYNGEE. V lost 3 bases and J 0 bases, leaving 6 bases between the germline ends. The CDR3 nucleotides are TGTGCCAGCAGCGCCACAGTGAACACTGAAGCTTTCTTT. This gives the protein CASSATVNTEAFF.

The chain uses TRBV7-9 and TRBJ2-3, with 13 nucleotides matching TRBD2. The germline V gene has CDR1 SEHNR and CDR2 FQNEAQ (reference sequence). CDR3 length equals 16 residues. V lost 5 bases, J lost 2 bases, and 4 bases stayed unmatched. CDR3 sequence (DNA): TGTGCCAGCAGCGCGGGACTAGCGGGAATCACAGATACGCAGTATTTT. Residues: CASSAGLAGITDTQYF.

This rearrangement joins TRBV19 to TRBJ1-5, with D perhaps TRBD1 (6 bases). The germline V and J ends were trimmed by 6 bases and 0 bases, with 15 bases remaining between them. There are 16 residues in the CDR3. Germline loops: CDR1 LNHDA, CDR2 SQIVND (reference sequence). CDR3 coding DNA: TGTGCCAGTAGCTTCGGGGGGCAATATAGCAATCAGCCCCAGCATTTT. Translation gives CASSFGGQYSNQPQHF.

This sequence joins TRBV7-9 and TRBJ2-1; TRBD1 might be the D (5 bases). This CDR3 has 17 residues. Germline CDR1 is SEHNR and CDR2 is FQNEAQ (reference sequence). Trimming removed 5 bases at V and 0 bases at J, with 17 bases between. The CDR3 reads CASSQADHRPSYNEQFF. Here the CDR3 DNA reads TGTGCCAGCAGCCAAGCCGATCACAGGCCCTCCTACAATGAGCAGTTCTTC. Complete variable domain (other parts from reference TRBV7-9 and TRBJ2-1): DTGVSQNPRHKITKRGQNVTFRCDPISEHNRLYWYRQTLGQGPEFLTYFQNEAQLEKSRLLSDRFSAERPKGSFSTLEIQRTEQGDSAMYLCASSQADHRPSYNEQFFGPGTRLTVL.

V and J are TRBV15 and TRBJ2-5, with a possible D match to TRBD2 (5 bases). This CDR3 has 14 residues. Per germline, CDR1 LNHNV and CDR2 YYDKDF (reference sequence). The germline V and J ends were trimmed by 3 bases and 4 bases, with 12 bases remaining between them. The CDR3 loop is CATSRNRGPETQYF. The CDR3 DNA reads TGTGCCACCAGCAGGAACCGGGGTCCAGAGACCCAGTACTTC.

This clone was seen more than once but under ten times. The gene calls are TRBV11-3 and TRBJ2-3; 9 positions match TRBD2. Germline CDR1 reads SGHNT; CDR2 reads YENEEA. CDR3 length equals 17 residues. V gave up 2 bases and J gave up 6 bases; unmatched junction bases: 12. CDR3 protein: CASSLNILAGETDTQYF. The CDR3 bases are TGTGCCAGCAGCTTAAACATTTTAGCGGGAGAAACGGATACGCAGTATTTT.

This rearrangement joins TRBV5-4 to TRBJ2-2, with a tentative D call TRBD1 (5 bases). V was cut by 6 bases and J by 8 bases, with 11 bases left in between. This CDR3 is 12 amino acids long. Germline loops: CDR1 SGHNT, CDR2 YYREEE (reference sequence). The CDR3 region is CASISQGGELFF. In DNA form, the CDR3 reads TGTGCCAGCATCAGTCAGGGAGGGGAGCTGTTTTTT.

The chain recombines TRBV25-1 with TRBJ2-5, with 7 bases identical to TRBD2. Germline V gene sequence: CDR1 MGHDK, CDR2 SYGVNS. CDR3 length: 13 residues. V shed 2 bases, J shed 3 bases, and the junction held 0 bases outside the gene matches. The CDR3, as DNA: TGTGCCAGCAGTGAACTAGCGGAAGAGACCCAGTACTTC. Its protein product is CASSELAEETQYF.

The V call is TRBV6-1, the J call TRBJ1-2; a possible D gene is TRBD1 (5 bases). V was cut by 6 bases and J by 6 bases, with 5 bases left in between. Per germline, CDR1 MNHNS and CDR2 SASEGT. There are 10 residues in the CDR3. Here the CDR3 reads CASRTDGYTF. The CDR3 DNA sequence: TGTGCCAGCAGGACAGATGGCTACACCTTC.

The chain has TRBV2 and TRBJ2-2; TRBD2 aligns across 8 bases. This CDR3 has 16 amino acids. The germline gives CDR1 SNHLY, CDR2 FYNNEI. With 6 bases clipped from V and 5 bases from J, the junction kept 11 bases outside the gene matches. For the CDR3, the DNA is TGTGCCAGCAGGTCGTCAGGGAGCGGGAGTACCGGGGAGCTGTTTTTT. This sequence encodes CASRSSGSGSTGELFF.

This clone was counted a single time. The rearrangement joins TRBV5-1 to TRBJ2-3; D remains ambiguous. This CDR3 has 18 residues. The germline V and J ends were trimmed by 0 bases and 3 bases, with 20 bases remaining between them. Germline values: CDR1 SGHRS, CDR2 YFSETQ. In DNA form, the CDR3 reads TGCGCCAGCAGCTTGGACCTCCCCTATCGGGTCAATACAGATACGCAGTATTTT. This translates into CASSLDLPYRVNTDTQYF.

The rearrangement joins TRBV2 to TRBJ1-5, with D tentatively TRBD1 (5 bases). V shed 5 bases and J shed 7 bases, with 15 bases lying between them. This CDR3 has 14 residues. Germline V gene lookup returns CDR1 SNHLY and CDR2 FYNNEI. In DNA, the CDR3 is TGTGCCAGCAGTTTCGGGGACGGGGGACAGCCCCAGCATTTT. Amino acids: CASSFGDGGQPQHF.

This chain links TRBV2 with TRBJ1-6, with 9 positions matching TRBD1. The CDR3 length is 14 residues. After removal of 7 bases from V and 9 bases from J, the junction contained 7 bases not matched to a gene. Germline V gene data show CDR1 as SNHLY and CDR2 as FYNNEI. CDR3 sequence: CASTGQGFISPLHF. CDR3 bases: TGTGCCAGCACCGGACAGGGGTTCATTTCACCCCTCCACTTT.

J is TRBJ2-7 and V is TRBV10-3, with D unresolved. CDR1 is ENHRY and CDR2 is SYGVKD in the germline V gene. The CDR3 is 14 amino acids. Deletions cut 4 bases from V and 0 bases from J, with 10 bases between. The CDR3 sequence is CAISAGGASYEQYF. The CDR3 DNA follows: TGTGCCATCAGTGCCGGCGGAGCCTCCTACGAGCAGTACTTC.